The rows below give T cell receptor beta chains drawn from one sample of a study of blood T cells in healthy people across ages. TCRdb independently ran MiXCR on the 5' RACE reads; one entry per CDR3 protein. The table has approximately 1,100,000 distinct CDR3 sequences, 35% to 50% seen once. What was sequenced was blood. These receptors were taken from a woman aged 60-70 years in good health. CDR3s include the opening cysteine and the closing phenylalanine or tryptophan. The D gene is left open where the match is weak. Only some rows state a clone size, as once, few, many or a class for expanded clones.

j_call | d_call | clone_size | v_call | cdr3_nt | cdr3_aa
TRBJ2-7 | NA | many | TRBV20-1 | TGCAGTGCTAGAGACTCAGGCGAACCCGGGACCCACTACGAGCAGTACTTC | CSARDSGEPGTHYEQYF
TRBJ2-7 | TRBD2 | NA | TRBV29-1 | TGCAGCGTTGAAATAGCGGGAAAGCTATTCGAGCAGTACTTC | CSVEIAGKLFEQYF
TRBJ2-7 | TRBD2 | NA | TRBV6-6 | TGTGCCAGCAGTTACTCGCGTGATAGCGGGAGAAGTGAGCAGTACTTC | CASSYSRDSGRSEQYF
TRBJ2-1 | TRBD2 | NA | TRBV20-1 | TGCAGTGCTAGAAAACTAGCGGGAGGCAATGAGCAGTTCTTC | CSARKLAGGNEQFF
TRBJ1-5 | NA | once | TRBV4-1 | TGCGCCAGCAGCCAAGAGGCAGGGCCGCAGCCCCAGCATTTT | CASSQEAGPQPQHF
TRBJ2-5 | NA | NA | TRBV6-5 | TGTGCCAGCAGCTACGGTGGCGAGCGGGAGACCCAGTACTTC | CASSYGGERETQYF
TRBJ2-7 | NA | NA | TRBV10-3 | TGTGCCATCAGTGTGGGGGAGGGACAGCCCTACGAGCAGTACTTC | CAISVGEGQPYEQYF
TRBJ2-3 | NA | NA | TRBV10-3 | TGTGCCATCAACGAAAGGACTGCCATGGATACGCAGTATTTT | CAINERTAMDTQYF
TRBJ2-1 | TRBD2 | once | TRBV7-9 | TGTGCCAGCAGCTTAGCATCGGGGGGAATGAGGGATGAGCAGTTCTTC | CASSLASGGMRDEQFF
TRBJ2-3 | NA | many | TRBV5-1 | TGTGCCAGCAGCTTAGAGAGTAGCACAGATACGCAGTATTTT | CASSLESSTDTQYF
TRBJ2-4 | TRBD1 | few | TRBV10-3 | TGTGCCAGCTCGCCGGGACAGGGGGCGAAAGAGCAGTACTTC | CASSPGQGAKEQYF
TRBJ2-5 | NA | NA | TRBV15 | TGTGCCACCAGCAGAGATGATTCCGGGCGCAGAAGTATCCAGCAGTACTTC | CATSRDDSGRRSIQQYF
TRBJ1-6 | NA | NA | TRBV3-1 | TGTGCCAGCAGCCAAGATTCACCCCTCCACTTT | CASSQDSPLHF
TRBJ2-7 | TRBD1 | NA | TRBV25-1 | TGTGCCAGCAGTGAATTGGGGGGACAGGGTATCTACGAGCAGTACTTC | CASSELGGQGIYEQYF
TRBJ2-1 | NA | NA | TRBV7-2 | TGTGCCAGCAGCTTATCTAGGGGGTCCCATGGGCAGTTCTTC | CASSLSRGSHGQFF
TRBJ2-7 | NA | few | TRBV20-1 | TGCAGTGCTAGTTCTCCTAGCGCTAACTCCTACGAGCAGTACTTC | CSASSPSANSYEQYF
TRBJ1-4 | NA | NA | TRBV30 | TGTGCCTGGAGGTCCTCCGGGACTCGAGGAGTGTTTTTT | CAWRSSGTRGVFF
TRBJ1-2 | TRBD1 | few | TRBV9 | TGTGCCAGCAGCTTCACCGGGACAGGGGGCCGGGGCTACACCTTC | CASSFTGTGGRGYTF
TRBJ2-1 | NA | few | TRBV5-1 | TGCGCCAGCAGGCGAGTGTTTCCCTACAATGAGCAGTTCTTC | CASRRVFPYNEQFF
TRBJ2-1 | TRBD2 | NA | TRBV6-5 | TGTGCCAGCAGTTACTCGTTTGGCGGGAGCTCCTATGAGCAGTTCTTC | CASSYSFGGSSYEQFF
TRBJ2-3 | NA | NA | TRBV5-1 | TGCGCCAGCAGCTTGGACATACCAAGCACAGATACGCAGTATTTT | CASSLDIPSTDTQYF
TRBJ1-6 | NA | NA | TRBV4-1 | TGCGCCAGCAGCCAAGAGCTAGAGTCCCTCCCCCTCCACTTT | CASSQELESLPLHF
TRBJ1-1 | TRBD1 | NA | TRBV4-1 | TGCGCCAGCAGCCGGTTTTCGGCAGGGGGGTATAACACTGAAGCTTTCTTT | CASSRFSAGGYNTEAFF
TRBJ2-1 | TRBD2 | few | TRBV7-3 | TGTGCCAGCAGCTTAGACCCCGGGACTAGACTGTCGAGACACAATGAGCAGTTCTTC | CASSLDPGTRLSRHNEQFF